The 25 T cell receptor beta chains below were found in one sample sequenced in a study of shared clonotypes between healthy human individuals. Produced via immunoSEQ multiplex PCR; TCRdb's table is partial and in-frame only. The data show approximately 2.5 million clones, just over 90% seen once. Sequenced: naive CD4+ T cells sorted from blood. As to subset: CD45RA+ positively selected. Receptors were obtained from a man aged 18 to 35 in good health.

Regarding this clone: The identical CDR3 is also encoded by other nucleotide sequences in the sample. The genes are TRBV9 and TRBJ2-3; D call uncertain. V was pared by 2 bases and J by 0 bases, with 7 bases between. Germline CDR1 reads SGDLS; CDR2 reads YYNGEE. This CDR3 is 14 amino acids long. The CDR3 DNA follows: TGTGCCAGCAGCGTCAGTGGGAGCACAGATACGCAGTATTTT. As protein: CASSVSGSTDTQYF.

The chain joins TRBV6-5 to TRBJ2-1; D is possibly TRBD2 (6 bases). Germline V gives CDR1 MNHEY, CDR2 SVGAGI. The V gene lost 6 bases and the J gene lost 12 bases, with 15 bases spanning the gap. The CDR3 contains 12 residues. The CDR3 region has the DNA TGTGCCAGCAGCCCTCGGAGGGTAGGGCAGTTCTTC. It is translated as CASSPRRVGQFF.

The chain is built from TRBV5-4 and TRBJ2-7; D is unresolved. The CDR3 consists of 15 residues. Per the germline V gene, CDR1 is SGHNT and CDR2 is YYREEE (reference sequence). Trimming cost V 4 bases and J 3 bases, with 17 bases left between them. In nucleotides, the CDR3 is TGTGCCAGCAGCCCCGGATCGAGTCCCCTCTACGAGCAGTACTTC. It is translated as CASSPGSSPLYEQYF.

The rearrangement links TRBV6-5 to TRBJ1-1; D perhaps matches TRBD1 (6 bases). This CDR3 has 15 residues. Per the germline V gene, CDR1 is MNHEY and CDR2 is SVGAGI. The ends were cut back, 3 bases at V and 1 base at J, with 12 bases in the middle. The CDR3 protein is CASSYRQARNTEAFF. The CDR3 region has the DNA TGTGCCAGCAGTTATCGACAGGCGAGGAACACTGAAGCTTTCTTT.

J is TRBJ2-2 and V is TRBV30; TRBD1 might be the D (7 bases). Trimming shortened V by 0 bases and J by 6 bases, and 17 bases separated the two germline ends. This CDR3 contains 16 residues. From germline, CDR1 is GTSNPN and CDR2 SVGIG (reference sequence). In nucleotides, the CDR3 is TGTGCCTGGAGTGTACGGGGCAGGGGGGCTGCCGGGGAGCTGTTTTTT. Protein product: CAWSVRGRGAAGELFF.

V is TRBV2 and J is TRBJ1-5, with 7 bases matching TRBD1. The CDR3 sequence is 14 residues long. Germline V lookup: CDR1 SNHLY, CDR2 FYNNEI. The J segment lost 4 bases and the V segment lost 10 bases, leaving 10 bases of the junction unmatched. The CDR3 DNA follows: TGTGCCACCGCCGGGACAGAGTTTAATCAGCCCCAGCATTTT. Translated: CATAGTEFNQPQHF.

The chain is built from TRBV4-1 and TRBJ2-1, with 7 bases that match TRBD1. V gave up 6 bases and J gave up 3 bases; unmatched junction bases: 8. The germline V gene encodes CDR1 MGHRA and CDR2 YSYEKL. CDR3 length: 15 amino acids. CDR3 loop: CASRKTGERYNEQFF. For the CDR3, the DNA is TGCGCCAGCAGGAAAACAGGGGAACGCTACAATGAGCAGTTCTTC.

The J gene is TRBJ2-2, the V gene TRBV5-6; the match to TRBD2 covers 8 bases. J gave up 2 bases and V 6 bases, and 12 bases lay outside the gene matches. The CDR3 loop spans 17 amino acids. From germline, CDR1 is SGHDT and CDR2 YYEEEE. DNA of the CDR3: TGTGCCAGCAACCCACTTGGCGGGGGGCCAAACACCGGGGAGCTGTTTTTT. Translating gives CASNPLGGGPNTGELFF.

Points on this clone: A read error is likely, as this CDR3 ends without the conserved phenylalanine or tryptophan. The gene calls are TRBV6-1 and TRBJ2-7; unclear D gene. CDR1 MNHNS and CDR2 SASEGT come from the germline V gene. This CDR3 has 14 residues. V lost 6 bases and J lost 0, with 12 bases in between. The CDR3 DNA reads TGTGCCAGCAGGGGCGCAGGAAGCTCCTACGAGCAGTACCTC. It specifies CASRGAGSSYEQYL.

The chain couples TRBV5-4 to TRBJ2-1, with D tentatively TRBD1 or TRBD2 (7 bases each). The CDR3 extends over 17 amino acids. Germline CDR1 and CDR2: SGHNT and YYREEE (reference sequence). Trimming took 0 bases from V and 2 from J, leaving 15 bases between them. The CDR3 loop reads CASSLAQGGTTYNEQFF. The CDR3 DNA sequence: TGTGCCAGCAGCTTGGCCCAGGGGGGGACGACCTACAATGAGCAGTTCTTC.

The chain links TRBV28 to TRBJ1-5; a weak D match, TRBD1 (5 bases). Per germline, CDR1 MDHEN and CDR2 SYDVKM. The CDR3 length is 15 residues. V lost 5 bases and J lost 2, with 13 bases in between. Written as DNA, the CDR3 is TGTGCCAGCAGTCCCCGGACAATCGGCAATCAGCCCCAGCATTTT. The encoded protein is CASSPRTIGNQPQHF. Full variable domain (missing parts from reference TRBV28 and TRBJ1-5): DVKVTQSSRYLVKRTGEKVFLECVQDMDHENMFWYRQDPGLGLRLIYFSYDVKMKEKGDIPEGYSVSREKKERFSLILESASTNQTSMYLCASSPRTIGNQPQHFGDGTRLSIL.

This chain connects TRBV11-2 to TRBJ1-2; a weak D match, TRBD1 (6 bases). The CDR3 sequence is 13 residues long. The V and J ends lost 5 bases and 4 bases respectively, with 11 bases between them. The germline V gene encodes CDR1 SGHAT and CDR2 FQNNGV. CDR3 DNA sequence: TGTGCCAGCAGCCAACAGGGATTCTATGGCTACACCTTC. Translated: CASSQQGFYGYTF. The whole variable domain, filled in from reference TRBV11-2 and TRBJ1-2, reads EAGVAQSPRYKIIEKRQSVAFWCNPISGHATLYWYQQILGQGPKLLIQFQNNGVVDDSQLPKDRFSAERLKGVDSTLKIQPAKLEDSAVYLCASSQQGFYGYTFGSGTRLTVV.

This chain connects TRBV1 to TRBJ2-7; the table gives TRBD2 as D, unverified against the DNA. TRBV1 is marked as a pseudogene. CDR3 length equals 13 residues. DNA for the CDR3: TGCACCAGCAGCGACGACTCCTTTTACGAGCAGTACTTC. Translated, it gives CTSSDDSFYEQYF.

The CDR3 is CASSLGGLAMGVDSPLHF. For the CDR3, the DNA is TGTGCCAGCAGCTTAGGGGGGCTTGCTATGGGGGTTGATTCACCCCTCCACTTT. The chain links TRBV7-9 to TRBJ1-6; a possible D gene is TRBD1 (6 bases). Germline V gene lookup returns CDR1 SEHNR and CDR2 FQNEAQ (reference sequence). The CDR3 extends over 18 amino acids. Trimming took off 1 base at V and 8 bases at J, with 21 bases between the two ends.

This sequence joins TRBV6-1 and TRBJ1-4; D gene uncertain. Trimming left V 6 bases short and J 5 bases short, with 16 bases between. Germline V CDR1 and CDR2: MNHNS, SASEGT. The CDR3 runs to 15 residues. CDR3 nucleotide sequence: TGTGCCAGCAGACTGGACGGCTTGGGGAATGAAAAACTGTTTTTT. Translating it yields CASRLDGLGNEKLFF.

This chain connects TRBV10-3 to TRBJ1-1, with D possibly TRBD1 on 5 matching bases. The CDR3 contains 14 residues. Trimming stripped 3 bases from V and 6 bases from J, with 14 bases between. Germline V gene lookup returns CDR1 ENHRY and CDR2 SYGVKD. The CDR3 DNA reads as TGTGCCATCAGTGATGGCGGGGGGATCGCTGAAGCTTTCTTT. It codes for CAISDGGGIAEAFF.

The chain couples TRBV7-8 to TRBJ1-2, with D hard to call. From germline, CDR1 is SGHVS and CDR2 FQNEAQ. The CDR3 extends over 16 amino acids. Between the trimmed V and J ends, which lost 0 bases and 5 bases, there was a span of 16 bases. The CDR3 DNA reads TGTGCCAGCAGCTTAGCCCCCAGCGGGGTTAGGTATGGCTACACCTTC. Its translation is CASSLAPSGVRYGYTF.

As concerns this clone: This CDR3 is also generated by other DNA sequences in the sample. The V gene is TRBV7-2, the J gene TRBJ1-4; TRBD1 aligns across 7 bases. Trimming took 1 base from V and 7 from J; bases not matched to a gene: 3. Germline V gives CDR1 SGHTA, CDR2 FQGNSA. The CDR3 length is 14 residues. The DNA of the CDR3 is TGTGCCAGCAGCTTAGGGCAGGGGGGTGAAAAACTGTTTTTT. Encoded protein: CASSLGQGGEKLFF.

V is TRBV15 and J is TRBJ2-1, with 13 bases identical to TRBD2. The germline CDR1 and CDR2 sequences are LNHNV and YYDKDF (reference sequence). The J segment lost 8 bases and the V segment lost 8 bases, leaving 3 bases of the junction unmatched. CDR3 size: 13 residues. In nucleotides, the CDR3 is TGTGCCACCCGGACTAGCGGGAGTTATGAGCAGTTCTTC. It is translated as CATRTSGSYEQFF.

This clone turned up a few times. The CDR3 DNA reads TGCGCCAGCAGCCCCGACGTAGGGGGTTCTAATGAAAAACTGTTTTTT. This encodes CASSPDVGGSNEKLFF. The chain links TRBV5-1 to TRBJ1-4; D may be TRBD1 (6 bases). Germline V gene data show CDR1 as SGHRS and CDR2 as YFSETQ. The ends were cut back, 4 bases at V and 3 bases at J, with 16 bases in the middle. This CDR3 spans 16 amino acids.

The genes are TRBV9 and TRBJ2-3; possible D gene TRBD2, 5 bases. Germline lookup yields CDR1 SGDLS and CDR2 YYNGEE. This CDR3 spans 16 amino acids. V was shortened by 0 bases and J by 0 bases, with 11 bases between the two germline ends. CDR3 coding DNA: TGTGCCAGCAGCGTAGACCCAGCGGTGAGCACAGATACGCAGTATTTT. Its translation is CASSVDPAVSTDTQYF.

This clone was picked up one time. This chain uses TRBV2 with TRBJ2-7, with D tentatively TRBD2 (7 bases). The CDR3 covers 13 residues. Germline values: CDR1 SNHLY, CDR2 FYNNEI. Trimming cost V 6 bases and J 6 bases, with 15 bases left between them. The CDR3 nucleotides read TGTGCCAGCAGCGGAACAAGGGGGGGCGAGCAGTACTTC. The encoded protein is CASSGTRGGEQYF.

This chain links TRBV2 with TRBJ2-1, with a weak D call TRBD2 (5 bases). Trimming removed 4 bases at V and 7 bases at J, with 14 bases between. Looked up from germline, CDR1 is SNHLY and CDR2 is FYNNEI. The CDR3 has 14 amino acids. CDR3 sequence: CASSAWLAGNEQFF. The CDR3 coding sequence is TGTGCCAGCAGTGCGTGGCTAGCCGGGAATGAGCAGTTCTTC.

Note on this clone: A much larger clone differs by one base, so this may be a read error. This CDR3 is also generated by other DNA sequences in the sample. This chain connects TRBV6-6 to TRBJ2-6; D gene ambiguous. Germline V gene lookup returns CDR1 MNHNY and CDR2 SVGAGI (reference sequence). The CDR3 is 13 amino acids. Trimming shortened V by 2 bases and J by 2 bases, and 1 base separated the two germline ends. The CDR3 DNA reads as TGTGCCAGCAGTTACACTGGGGCCAACGTCCTGACTTTC. Its translation is CASSYTGANVLTF.

The chain employs TRBV15 and TRBJ2-1; TRBD1 agrees at 10 bases. CDR3 length: 15 residues. Germline CDR1 and CDR2: LNHNV and YYDKDF (reference sequence). The J segment lost 4 bases and the V segment lost 8 bases, leaving 8 bases of the junction unmatched. This chain's CDR3 is CATQVRTGGYNEQFF. As DNA, the CDR3 is TGTGCCACCCAAGTCCGGACAGGGGGATACAATGAGCAGTTCTTC.